The sequence of this TCR beta chain was determined in a study of T cell responses to AZD1222 COVID-19 vaccine. The germline CDR1 and CDR2 sequences are SGHAT and FQDESV (reference sequence). CDR3 length equals 16 residues. V lost 5 bases, J lost 3 bases, and 8 bases stayed unmatched. Remarks on this clone: The antigen is undetermined.

General observations from the study: Unmutated variant regions are reportedly the target of nearly half of TCRs that are spike-specific. In a largely white British group with more females than males, clonal diversity was possibly underestimated. Recipients of two AZD1222 doses showed rising Spike-specific TCR breadth and depth. Vaccine-associated CD4 TCRs spanned spike, dominant at 160-218 and 743-854.

The table came from immunoSEQ multiplex PCR; TCRdb's copy has only in-frame clones and leaves some out. This table holds roughly 100,000 clones, roughly nine tenths found once. The source material was peripheral blood, sampled on day 0 of AZD1222 vaccination. The V and J genes are TRBV11-1 and TRBJ2-5; 11 bases map to TRBD2. This clonotype was sampled from an adult in good health. DNA for the CDR3: TGTGCCAGCAGCCAAGATTCACTAGCGGGAGAAGAGACCCAGTACTTC. Its translation: CASSQDSLAGEETQYF. Using reference TRBV11-1 and TRBJ2-5 for the parts outside the CDR3, the full variable domain is EAEVAQSPRYKITEKSQAVAFWCDPISGHATLYWYRQILGQGPELLVQFQDESVVDDSQLPKDRFSAERLKGVDSTLKIQPAELGDSAMYLCASSQDSLAGEETQYFGPGTRLLVL.